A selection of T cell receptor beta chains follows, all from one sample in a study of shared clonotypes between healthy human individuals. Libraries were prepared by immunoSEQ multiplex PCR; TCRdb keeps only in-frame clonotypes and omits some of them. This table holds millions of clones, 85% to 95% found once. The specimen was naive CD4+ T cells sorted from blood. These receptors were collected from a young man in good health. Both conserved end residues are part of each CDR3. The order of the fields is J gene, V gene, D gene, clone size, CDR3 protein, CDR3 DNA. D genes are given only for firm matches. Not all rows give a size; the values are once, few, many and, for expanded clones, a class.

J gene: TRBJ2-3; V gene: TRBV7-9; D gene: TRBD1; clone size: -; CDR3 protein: CASRHGQAPTDTQYF; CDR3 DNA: TGTGCCAGCAGACACGGACAGGCTCCCACAGATACGCAGTATTTT
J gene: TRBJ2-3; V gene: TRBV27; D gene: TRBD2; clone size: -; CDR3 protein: CASSPVSGVTDTQYF; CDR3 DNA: TGTGCCAGCAGTCCCGTTAGCGGGGTCACAGATACGCAGTATTTT
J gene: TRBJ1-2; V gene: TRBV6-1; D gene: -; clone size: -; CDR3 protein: CATHKPGTLDGYTF; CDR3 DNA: TGTGCCACTCACAAACCCGGGACGTTGGATGGCTACACCTTC
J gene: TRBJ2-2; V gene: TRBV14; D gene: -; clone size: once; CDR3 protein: CASSQMGAGELFF; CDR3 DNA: TGTGCCAGCAGCCAGATGGGCGCCGGGGAGCTGTTTTTT
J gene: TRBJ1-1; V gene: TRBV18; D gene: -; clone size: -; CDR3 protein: CASSLGTENTEAFF; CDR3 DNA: TGTGCCAGCTCACTCGGAACAGAGAACACTGAAGCTTTCTTT
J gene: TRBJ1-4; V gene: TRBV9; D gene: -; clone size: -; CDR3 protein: CASSVVPGNEKLFF; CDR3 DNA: TGTGCCAGCAGCGTAGTCCCAGGAAATGAAAAACTGTTTTTT
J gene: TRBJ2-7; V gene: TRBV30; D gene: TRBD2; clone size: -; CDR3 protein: CAGLWREQYSYEQYF; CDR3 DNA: TGTGCCGGCCTATGGCGGGAGCAGTACTCCTACGAGCAGTACTTC
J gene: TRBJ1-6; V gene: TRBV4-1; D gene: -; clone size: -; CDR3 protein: CASSQVREGNSPLHF; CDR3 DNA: TGCGCCAGCAGCCAAGTCCGCGAGGGGAATTCACCCCTCCACTTT
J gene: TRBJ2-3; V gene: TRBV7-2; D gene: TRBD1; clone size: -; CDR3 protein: CASSPRAGGFADTQYF; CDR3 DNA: TGTGCCAGCAGCCCTAGAGCAGGGGGCTTCGCAGATACGCAGTATTTT
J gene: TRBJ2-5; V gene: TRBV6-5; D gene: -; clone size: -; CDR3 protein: CASSYGGVIETQYF; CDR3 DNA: TGTGCCAGCAGTTACGGGGGTGTTATAGAGACCCAGTACTTC
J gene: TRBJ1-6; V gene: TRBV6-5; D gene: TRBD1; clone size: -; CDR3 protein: CASSYSRGPGATLHF; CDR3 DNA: TGTGCCAGCAGTTACTCGAGGGGGCCTGGGGCAACCCTCCACTTT
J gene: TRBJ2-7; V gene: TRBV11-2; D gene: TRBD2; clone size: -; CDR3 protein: CASSLDFRGGGAYEQYF; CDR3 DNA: TGTGCCAGCAGCTTAGACTTCCGCGGCGGGGGGGCTTACGAGCAGTACTTC
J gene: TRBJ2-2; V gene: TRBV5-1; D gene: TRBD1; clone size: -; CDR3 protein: CASSLAGAGQGNTGELFF; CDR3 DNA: TGCGCCAGCAGCTTGGCAGGCGCGGGACAGGGGAACACCGGGGAGCTGTTTTTT
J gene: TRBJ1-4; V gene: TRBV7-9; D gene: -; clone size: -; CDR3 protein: CASSLMGSTNEKLFF; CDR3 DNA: TGTGCCAGCAGCTTAATGGGGTCAACTAATGAAAAACTGTTTTTT
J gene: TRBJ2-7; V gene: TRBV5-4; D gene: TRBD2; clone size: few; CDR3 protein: CASSTWEAGGYEQYF; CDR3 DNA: TGTGCCAGCAGCACCTGGGAAGCGGGAGGCTACGAGCAGTACTTC
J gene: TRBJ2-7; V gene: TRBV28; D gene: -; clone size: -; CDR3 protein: CASSSPPGTTNSYEQYF; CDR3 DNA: TGTGCCAGCAGCTCCCCTCCCGGGACCACAAACTCCTACGAGCAGTACTTC
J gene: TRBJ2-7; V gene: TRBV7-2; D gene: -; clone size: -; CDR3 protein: CASSLGHLDYEQYF; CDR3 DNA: TGTGCCAGCAGCTTGGGTCACCTTGACTACGAGCAGTACTTC
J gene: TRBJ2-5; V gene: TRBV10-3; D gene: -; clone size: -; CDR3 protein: CAISVAQETQYF; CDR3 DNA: TGTGCCATCAGTGTTGCCCAAGAGACCCAGTACTTC
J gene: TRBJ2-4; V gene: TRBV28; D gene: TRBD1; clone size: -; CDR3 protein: CASSRQGLNIQYF; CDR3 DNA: TGTGCCAGCAGTCGACAGGGTTTAAACATTCAGTACTTC
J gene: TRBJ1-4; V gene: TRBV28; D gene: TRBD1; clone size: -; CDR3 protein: CASSPFDRAHEKLFF; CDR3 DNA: TGTGCCAGCAGCCCCTTTGACAGGGCCCATGAAAAACTGTTTTTT
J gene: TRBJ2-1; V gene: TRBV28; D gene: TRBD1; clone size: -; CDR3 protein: CASSSYLQGQIYHEQFF; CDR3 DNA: TGTGCCAGCAGTTCGTACCTCCAGGGACAGATTTACCATGAGCAGTTCTTC
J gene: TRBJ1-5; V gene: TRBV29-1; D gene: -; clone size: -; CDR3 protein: CSVLTGGAGVVQPQHF; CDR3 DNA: TGCAGCGTTCTCACGGGAGGGGCAGGGGTGGTCCAGCCCCAGCATTTT
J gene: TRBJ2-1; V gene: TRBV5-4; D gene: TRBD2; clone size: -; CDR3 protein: CASSLTSGGNNEQFF; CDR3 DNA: TGTGCCAGCAGCCTAACTAGCGGGGGAAACAATGAGCAGTTCTTC
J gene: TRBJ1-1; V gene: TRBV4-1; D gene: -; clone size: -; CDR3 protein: CASSQDADRAPEAFF; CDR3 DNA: TGCGCCAGCAGCCAAGACGCAGATAGGGCGCCTGAAGCTTTCTTT
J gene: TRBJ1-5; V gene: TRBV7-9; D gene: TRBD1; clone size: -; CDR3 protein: CASSSGQGASNQPQHF; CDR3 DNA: TGTGCCAGCAGCTCCGGACAGGGGGCTAGCAATCAGCCCCAGCATTTT
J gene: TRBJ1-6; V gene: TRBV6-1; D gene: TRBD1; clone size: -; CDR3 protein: CASSETDRGFYSPLHF; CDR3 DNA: TGTGCCAGCAGTGAAACTGACAGGGGGTTTTATTCACCCCTCCACTTT
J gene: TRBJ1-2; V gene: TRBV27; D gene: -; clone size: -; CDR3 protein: CASSPGSPYYGYTF; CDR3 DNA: TGTGCCAGCAGCCCAGGGTCCCCATACTATGGCTACACCTTC
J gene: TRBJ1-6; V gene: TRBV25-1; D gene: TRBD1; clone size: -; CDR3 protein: CASSEPSGQGISPLHF; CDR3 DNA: TGTGCCAGCAGTGAGCCATCGGGACAGGGGATTTCACCCCTCCACTTT
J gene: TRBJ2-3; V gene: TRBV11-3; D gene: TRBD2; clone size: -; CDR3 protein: CASSSRLAEDTDTQYF; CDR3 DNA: TGTGCCAGCAGCTCCAGACTAGCCGAAGACACAGATACGCAGTATTTT
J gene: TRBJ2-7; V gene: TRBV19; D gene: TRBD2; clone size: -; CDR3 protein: CASSATGTSYEQYF; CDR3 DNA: TGTGCCAGTAGTGCCACCGGGACTAGCTACGAGCAGTACTTC
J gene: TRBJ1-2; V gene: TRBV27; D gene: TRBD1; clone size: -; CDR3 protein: CASRIGTGGQTNYGYTF; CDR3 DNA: TGTGCCAGCAGAATCGGGACAGGGGGCCAGACTAACTATGGCTACACCTTC
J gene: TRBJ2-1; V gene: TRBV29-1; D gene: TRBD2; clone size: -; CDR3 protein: CSVAGTSGRARFSNEQFF; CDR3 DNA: TGCAGCGTTGCCGGGACTAGCGGGAGGGCCAGGTTTAGCAATGAGCAGTTCTTC
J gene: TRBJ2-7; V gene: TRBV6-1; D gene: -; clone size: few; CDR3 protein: CASSEISDIFSYEQYF; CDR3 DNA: TGTGCCAGCAGTGAAATCTCGGATATTTTCTCCTACGAGCAGTACTTC
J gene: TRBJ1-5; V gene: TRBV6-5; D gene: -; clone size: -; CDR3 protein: CASSPQGRGNQPQHF; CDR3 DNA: TGTGCCAGCAGCCCACAGGGCCGCGGGAATCAGCCCCAGCATTTT
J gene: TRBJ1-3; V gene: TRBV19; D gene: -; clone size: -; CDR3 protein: CASSIGRASGNTIYF; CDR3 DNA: TGTGCCAGTAGTATAGGACGGGCCTCTGGAAACACCATATATTTT
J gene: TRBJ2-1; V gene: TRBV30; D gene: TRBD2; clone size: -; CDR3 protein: CAWRREQGNEQFF; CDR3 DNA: TGTGCCTGGAGGCGGGAGCAAGGCAATGAGCAGTTCTTC
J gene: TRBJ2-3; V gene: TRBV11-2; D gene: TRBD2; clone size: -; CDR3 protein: CASSSPAGGDTQYF; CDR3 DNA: TGTGCCAGCAGTTCACCAGCGGGGGGGGATACGCAGTATTTT
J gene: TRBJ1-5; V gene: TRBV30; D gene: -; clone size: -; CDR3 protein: CAWSVRRSENQPQHF; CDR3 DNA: TGTGCCTGGAGTGTACGGCGCAGCGAGAATCAGCCCCAGCATTTT
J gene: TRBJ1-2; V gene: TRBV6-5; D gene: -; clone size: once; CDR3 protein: CASSYSPNYGYTF; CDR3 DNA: TGTGCCAGCAGTTACTCGCCTAACTATGGCTACACCTTC
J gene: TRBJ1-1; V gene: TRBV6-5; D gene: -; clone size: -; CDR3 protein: CASSLRGFRAFF; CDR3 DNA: TGTGCCAGCAGCCTCCGAGGGTTTCGAGCTTTCTTT
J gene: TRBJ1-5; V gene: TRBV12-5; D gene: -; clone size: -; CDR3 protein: CASGLVSVQGISNQPQHF; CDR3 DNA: TGTGCTAGTGGTTTGGTATCCGTGCAGGGAATTAGCAATCAGCCCCAGCATTTT
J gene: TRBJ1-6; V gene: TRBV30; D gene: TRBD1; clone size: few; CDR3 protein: CAWSPGTGNSPLHF; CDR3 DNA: TGTGCCTGGAGTCCCGGGACAGGGAATTCACCCCTCCACTTT
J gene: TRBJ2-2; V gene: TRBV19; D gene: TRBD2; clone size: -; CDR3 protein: CASSIVGLAGGGIGELFF; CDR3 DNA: TGTGCCAGTAGTATAGTTGGACTAGCGGGAGGAGGCATCGGGGAGCTGTTTTTT
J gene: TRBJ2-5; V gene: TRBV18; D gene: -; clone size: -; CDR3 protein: CASSPRKPETQYF; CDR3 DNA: TGTGCCAGCTCACCACGTAAGCCGGAGACCCAGTACTTC
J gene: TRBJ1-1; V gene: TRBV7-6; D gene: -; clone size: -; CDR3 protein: CASSLVSGSGTEAFF; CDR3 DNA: TGTGCCAGCAGCTTAGTGTCAGGGTCAGGGACTGAAGCTTTCTTT
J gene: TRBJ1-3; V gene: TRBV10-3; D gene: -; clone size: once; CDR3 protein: CAITTGYGNTIYF; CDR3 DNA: TGTGCCATCACTACAGGGTACGGAAACACCATATATTTT
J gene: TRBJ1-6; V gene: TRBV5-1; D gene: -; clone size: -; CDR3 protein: CASSFRAEGSPLHF; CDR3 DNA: TGCGCCAGCAGCTTCAGGGCAGAGGGTTCACCCCTCCACTTT
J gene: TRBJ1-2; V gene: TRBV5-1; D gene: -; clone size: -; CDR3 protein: CASSPQGQLYGYTF; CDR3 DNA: TGCGCCAGCAGCCCACAAGGACAGCTCTATGGCTACACCTTC
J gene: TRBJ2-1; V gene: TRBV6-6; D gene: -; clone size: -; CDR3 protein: CASSYLSGVQGNEQFF; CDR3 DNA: TGTGCCAGCAGTTACCTCTCAGGGGTACAGGGCAATGAGCAGTTCTTC
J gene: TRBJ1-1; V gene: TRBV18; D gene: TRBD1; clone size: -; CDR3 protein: CASSPSVGQSYNTEAFF; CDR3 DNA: TGTGCCAGCTCACCATCTGTGGGACAGAGTTATAACACTGAAGCTTTCTTT
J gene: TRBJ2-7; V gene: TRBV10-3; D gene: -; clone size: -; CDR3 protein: CAISGGRGPYEQYF; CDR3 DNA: TGTGCCATCAGTGGAGGCAGGGGACCCTACGAGCAGTACTTC